In its sample, the clone carrying this TCR beta chain was seen many times. What it binds is not known. This record comes from a study of T cells in Graves' hyperthyroidism and ophthalmopathy. Study background: Once the initial diagnosis was made, peripheral blood was obtained before any treatment. Findings and caveats of the study: In the blood, most expanded thyroid clonotypes above 0.001 appeared as well.

Across 18 months, stable Graves' hyperthyroidism was marked by no progression to ophthalmopathy. The hyperthyroidism was newly diagnosed and had lasted under 2 months; the patients were aged 18 to 65. Amplified TCR beta CDR3 regions derived from RNA transcripts. TCR CDR3 regions were first amplified by RT-PCR with HTBI primers. Using its own MiXCR run on the multiplex PCR reads, TCRdb lists one record per CDR3 protein. The sample has fewer than 800,000 distinct CDR3 sequences, approximately 16% seen once. Germline V gene sequence: CDR1 SGHTA, CDR2 FQGNSA. The CDR3 is made up of 11 amino acids. Unmatched junction bases numbered 2, after V lost 5 bases and J lost 10 bases.

This sequence originates from a man aged 18 to 29 with Graves' hyperthyroidism. Sequencing was performed on blood. V and J are TRBV7-2 and TRBJ1-1; 9 nucleotides line up with TRBD1. CDR3 DNA: TGTGCCAGCAGCCCGGACAGGGGAGCTTTCTTT. Its translation: CASSPDRGAFF.